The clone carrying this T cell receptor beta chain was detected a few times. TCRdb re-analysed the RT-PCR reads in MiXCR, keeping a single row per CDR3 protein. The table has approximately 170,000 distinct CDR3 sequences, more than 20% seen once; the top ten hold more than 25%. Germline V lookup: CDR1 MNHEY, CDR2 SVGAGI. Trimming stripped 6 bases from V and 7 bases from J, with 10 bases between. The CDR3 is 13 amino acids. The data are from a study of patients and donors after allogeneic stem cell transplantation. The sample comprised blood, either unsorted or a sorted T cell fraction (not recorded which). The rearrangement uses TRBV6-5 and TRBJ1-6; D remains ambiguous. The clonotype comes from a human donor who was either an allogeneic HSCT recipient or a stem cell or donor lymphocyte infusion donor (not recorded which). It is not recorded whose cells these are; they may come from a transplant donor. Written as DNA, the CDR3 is TGTGCCAGCAGCCCCGGCGGGAATTCACCCCTCCACTTT. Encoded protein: CASSPGGNSPLHF.